The clone carrying this T cell receptor (beta chain) was recorded only once. Its cognate antigen is unknown. The record originates from a study of pediatric ulcerative colitis. Study observations and caveats: Two rectal CDR3 clonotypes occurred in all ulcerative colitis patients. In rectum, acute severe colitis had expanded clones and less diversity.

Sequencing was at survey level. Assay used: immunoSEQ multiplex PCR; TCRdb lists only in-frame clones, some missing. The sample lists tens of thousands of clones, over 65% occurring once. The V and J ends lost 1 base and 5 bases respectively, with 14 bases between them. The CDR3 covers 15 residues. Germline V CDR1 and CDR2: SGHTA, FQGNSA. The chain combines TRBV7-2 with TRBJ1-1; D is possibly TRBD1 (6 bases). This TCR was recovered from a girl aged 5 to 17 with moderate ulcerative colitis. Material: blood. The CDR3 here is CASSLEGGSGTEAFF. The CDR3, as DNA: TGTGCCAGCAGCTTAGAAGGGGGGAGTGGGACTGAAGCTTTCTTT.